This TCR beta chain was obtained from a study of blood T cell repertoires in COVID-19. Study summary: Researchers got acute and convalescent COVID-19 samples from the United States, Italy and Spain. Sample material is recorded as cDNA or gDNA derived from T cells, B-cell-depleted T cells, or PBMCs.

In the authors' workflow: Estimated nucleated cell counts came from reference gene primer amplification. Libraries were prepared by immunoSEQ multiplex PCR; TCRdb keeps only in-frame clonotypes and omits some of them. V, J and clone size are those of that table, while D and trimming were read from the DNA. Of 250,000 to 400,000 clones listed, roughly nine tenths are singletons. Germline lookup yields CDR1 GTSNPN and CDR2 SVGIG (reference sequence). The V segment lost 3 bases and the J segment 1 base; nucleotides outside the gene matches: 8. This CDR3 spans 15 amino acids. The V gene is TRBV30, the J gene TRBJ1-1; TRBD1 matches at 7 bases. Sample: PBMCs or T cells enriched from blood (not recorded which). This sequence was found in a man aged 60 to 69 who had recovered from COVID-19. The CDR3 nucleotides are TGTGCCTGGAGACGACAGGGTAGGCGGAACACTGAAGCTTTCTTT. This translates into CAWRRQGRRNTEAFF.